This T cell receptor (beta chain) was observed in a study of blood T cell repertoires in COVID-19. As for the study in general: T cells, B-cell-depleted T cells, or PBMCs supplied cDNA or gDNA.

Original processing notes: Nucleated cell counts were estimated from reference gene primer amplification. Sequenced by immunoSEQ multiplex PCR; TCRdb stores in-frame clones only, minus some. The V and J calls and clone size come from that table; D and trimming were worked out from the DNA. The sample lists hundreds of thousands of clones; about nine tenths were seen once. This CDR3 has 15 residues. V was clipped by 4 bases and J by 4 bases; unmatched bases: 5. In germline, CDR1 is KGHSH, CDR2 LQKENI. This TCR derives from a woman aged 50 to 60 with COVID-19, enrolled during active disease. This chain connects TRBV18 to TRBJ2-1; TRBD2 matches at 9 bases. The sequenced material came from peripheral blood. For the CDR3, the DNA is TGTGCCAGCTCACAACTGACTAGCGGATACAATGAGCAGTTCTTC. Translated, it gives CASSQLTSGYNEQFF.